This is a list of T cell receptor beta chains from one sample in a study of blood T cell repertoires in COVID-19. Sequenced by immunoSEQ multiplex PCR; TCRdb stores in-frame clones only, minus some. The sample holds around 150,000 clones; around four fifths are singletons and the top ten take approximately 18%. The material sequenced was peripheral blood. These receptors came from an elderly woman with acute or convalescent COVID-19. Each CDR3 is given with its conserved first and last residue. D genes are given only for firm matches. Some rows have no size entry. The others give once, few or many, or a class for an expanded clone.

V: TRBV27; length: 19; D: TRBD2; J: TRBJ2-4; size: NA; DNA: TGTGCCAGCAGGTTATGGGGGACTAGCGGGGGTTGGGAGGAAAACATTCAGTACTTC; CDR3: CASRLWGTSGGWEENIQYF
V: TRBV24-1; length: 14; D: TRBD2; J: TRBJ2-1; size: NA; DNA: TGTGCCACCAGTCAAGGGACTAGCGGTAATGAGCAGTTCTTC; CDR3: CATSQGTSGNEQFF
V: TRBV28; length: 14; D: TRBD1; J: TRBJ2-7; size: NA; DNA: TGTGCCAGCAGTTTGGGTGACAGGGCCTACGAGCAGTACTTC; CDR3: CASSLGDRAYEQYF
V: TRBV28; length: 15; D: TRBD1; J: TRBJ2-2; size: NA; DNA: TGTGCCAGCAGTTACAGGGGGCGGGACACCGGGGAGCTGTTTTTT; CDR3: CASSYRGRDTGELFF
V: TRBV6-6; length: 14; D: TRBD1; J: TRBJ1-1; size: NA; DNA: TGTGCCAGCAGCCAGGGGGGCCCGAACACTGAAGCTTTCTTT; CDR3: CASSQGGPNTEAFF
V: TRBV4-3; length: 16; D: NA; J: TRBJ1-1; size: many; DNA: TGCGCCAGCAGCCCTTCTTCGGGAACAGTGAAGACTGAAGCTTTCTTT; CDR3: CASSPSSGTVKTEAFF
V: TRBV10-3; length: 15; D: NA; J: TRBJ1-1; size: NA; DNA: TGTGCCATCAGTGTGGGAAAGGGGCCGAACACTGAAGCTTTCTTT; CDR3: CAISVGKGPNTEAFF
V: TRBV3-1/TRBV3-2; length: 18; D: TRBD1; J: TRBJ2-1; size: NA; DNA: TGTGCCAGCAGCCAAGGCAATTTCCCCGGGACAGGAGACAATGAGCAGTTCTTC; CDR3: CASSQGNFPGTGDNEQFF
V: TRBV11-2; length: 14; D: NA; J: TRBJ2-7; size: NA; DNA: TGTGCCAGCAGCTTAGCGGGGGGCATCTACGAGCAGTACTTC; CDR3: CASSLAGGIYEQYF
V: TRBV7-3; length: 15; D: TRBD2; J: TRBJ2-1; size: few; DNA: TGTGCCAGCAGCATCTCTAGCGGGGGGGCCTATGAGCAGTTCTTC; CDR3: CASSISSGGAYEQFF
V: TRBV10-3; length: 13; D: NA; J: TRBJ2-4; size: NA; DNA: TGTGCCATCAGTGAGTCTAGTCTAAACATTCAGTACTTC; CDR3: CAISESSLNIQYF
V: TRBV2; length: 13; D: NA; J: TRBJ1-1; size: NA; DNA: TGTGCCAGCAGATTAACGGGAAACACTGAAGCTTTCTTT; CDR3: CASRLTGNTEAFF
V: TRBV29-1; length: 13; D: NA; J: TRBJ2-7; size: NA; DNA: TGCAGCGCCGCAAGTGGAGCCGGATACGAGCAGTACTTC; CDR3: CSAASGAGYEQYF
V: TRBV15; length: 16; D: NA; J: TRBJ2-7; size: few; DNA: TGTGCCACCAGCAGCCGGGAAAAGGTGATTTCCTACGAGCAGTACTTC; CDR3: CATSSREKVISYEQYF
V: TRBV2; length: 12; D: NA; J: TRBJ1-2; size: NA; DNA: TGTGCCAGCAGCATGGGCTACTATGGCTACACCTTC; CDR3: CASSMGYYGYTF
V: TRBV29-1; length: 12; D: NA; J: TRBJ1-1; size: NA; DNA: TGCAGCGTGCAAAGGGGAGGCACTGAAGCTTTCTTT; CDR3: CSVQRGGTEAFF
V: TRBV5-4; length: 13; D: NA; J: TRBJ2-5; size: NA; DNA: TGTGCCAGCAGCTTAGCGGCGAGGGAGACCCAGTACTTC; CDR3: CASSLAARETQYF
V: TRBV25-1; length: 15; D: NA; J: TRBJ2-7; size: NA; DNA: TGTGCCAGCAGTAAAGACAGGAGGTGGGCCTACGAGCAGTACTTC; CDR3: CASSKDRRWAYEQYF
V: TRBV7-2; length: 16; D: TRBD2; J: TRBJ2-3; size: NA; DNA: TGTGCCAGCAGCTTTAAGCGGGGGAGGTTAGCAGATACGCAGTATTTT; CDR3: CASSFKRGRLADTQYF
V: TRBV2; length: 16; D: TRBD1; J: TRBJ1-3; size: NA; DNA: TGTGCCAGCAGTGACTGGACAGGCAACTCTGGAAACACCATATATTTT; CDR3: CASSDWTGNSGNTIYF
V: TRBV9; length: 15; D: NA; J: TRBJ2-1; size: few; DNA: TGTGCCAGCAGAGCTACCGGGACAAATTACAATGAGCAGTTCTTC; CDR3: CASRATGTNYNEQFF
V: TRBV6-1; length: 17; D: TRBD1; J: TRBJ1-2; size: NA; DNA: TGTGCCAGCAGTGAAGCTCCGACAGGGTGGCTGGTGGGAGGCTACACCTTC; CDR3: CASSEAPTGWLVGGYTF
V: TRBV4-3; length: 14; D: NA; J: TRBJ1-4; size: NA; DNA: TGCGCCAGCAGCCAAGATAGCAGGGTGGAAAAACTGTTTTTT; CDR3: CASSQDSRVEKLFF
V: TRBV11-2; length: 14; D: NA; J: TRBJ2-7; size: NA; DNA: TGTGCCAGCAGCTTTGGGCAGGGAACCTACGAGCAGTACTTC; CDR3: CASSFGQGTYEQYF
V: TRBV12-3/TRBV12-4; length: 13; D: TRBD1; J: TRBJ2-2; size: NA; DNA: TGTGCCAGCGGACAGGGGAACACCGGGGAGCTGTTTTTT; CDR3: CASGQGNTGELFF
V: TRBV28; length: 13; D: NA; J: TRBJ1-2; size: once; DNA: TGTGCCAGCAAGGACACTACTAACTATGGCTACACCTTC; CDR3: CASKDTTNYGYTF
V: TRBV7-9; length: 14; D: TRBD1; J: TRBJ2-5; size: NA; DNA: TGTGCCAGCAGCCCGCGACAGGGGGGGGAGACCCAGTACTTC; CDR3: CASSPRQGGETQYF
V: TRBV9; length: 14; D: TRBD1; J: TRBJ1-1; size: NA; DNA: TGTGCCAGCAGAAAGGGACAGGCGAACACTGAAGCTTTCTTT; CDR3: CASRKGQANTEAFF